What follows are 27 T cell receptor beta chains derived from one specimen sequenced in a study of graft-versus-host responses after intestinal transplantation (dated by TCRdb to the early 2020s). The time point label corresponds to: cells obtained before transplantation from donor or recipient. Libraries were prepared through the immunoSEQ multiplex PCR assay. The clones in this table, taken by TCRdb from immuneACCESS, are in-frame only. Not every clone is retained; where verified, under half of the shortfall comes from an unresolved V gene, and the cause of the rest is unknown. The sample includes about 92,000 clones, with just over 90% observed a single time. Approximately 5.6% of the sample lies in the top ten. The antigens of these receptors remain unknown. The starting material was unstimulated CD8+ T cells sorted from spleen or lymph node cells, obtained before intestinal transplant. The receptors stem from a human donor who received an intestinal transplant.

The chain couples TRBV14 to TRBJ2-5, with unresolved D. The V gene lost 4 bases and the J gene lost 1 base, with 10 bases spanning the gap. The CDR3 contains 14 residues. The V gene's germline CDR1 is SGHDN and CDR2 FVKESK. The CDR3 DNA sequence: TGTGCCAGCAGCCCCGGGCCGCTCCAAGAGACCCAGTACTTC. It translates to CASSPGPLQETQYF.

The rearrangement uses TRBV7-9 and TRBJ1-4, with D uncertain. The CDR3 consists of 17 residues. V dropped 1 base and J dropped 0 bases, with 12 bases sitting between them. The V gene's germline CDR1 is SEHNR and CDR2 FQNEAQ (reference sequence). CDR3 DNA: TGTGCCAGCAGCTTAGGGCCGCGTGAAACAACTAATGAAAAACTGTTTTTT. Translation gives CASSLGPRETTNEKLFF.

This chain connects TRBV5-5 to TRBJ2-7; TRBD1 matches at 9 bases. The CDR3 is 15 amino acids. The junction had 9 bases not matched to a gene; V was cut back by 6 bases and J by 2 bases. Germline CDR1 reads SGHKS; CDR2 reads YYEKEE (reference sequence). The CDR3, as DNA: TGTGCCAGCATCTTAGGGACAGGGAATCCCTACGAGCAGTACTTC. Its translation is CASILGTGNPYEQYF.

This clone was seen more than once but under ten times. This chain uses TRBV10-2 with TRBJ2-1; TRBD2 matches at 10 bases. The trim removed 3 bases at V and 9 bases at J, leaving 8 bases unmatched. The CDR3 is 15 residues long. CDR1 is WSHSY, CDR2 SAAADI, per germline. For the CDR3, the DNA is TGCGCCAGCAGTGATCACCAGCGGGAGGGCCCTGAGCAGTTCTTC. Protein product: CASSDHQREGPEQFF.

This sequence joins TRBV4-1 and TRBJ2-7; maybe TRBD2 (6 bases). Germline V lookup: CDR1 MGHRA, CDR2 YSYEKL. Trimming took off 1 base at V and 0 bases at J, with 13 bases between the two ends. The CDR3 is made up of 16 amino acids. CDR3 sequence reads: CASSQALRGSSYEQYF. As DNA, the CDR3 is TGCGCCAGCAGCCAAGCTCTCCGGGGGAGCTCCTACGAGCAGTACTTC.

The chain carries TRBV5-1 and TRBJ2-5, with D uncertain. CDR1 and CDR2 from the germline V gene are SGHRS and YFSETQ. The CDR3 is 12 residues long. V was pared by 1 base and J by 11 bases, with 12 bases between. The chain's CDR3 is CASSLTVGEQYF. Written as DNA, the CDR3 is TGCGCCAGCAGCTTGACAGTGGGTGAGCAGTACTTC.

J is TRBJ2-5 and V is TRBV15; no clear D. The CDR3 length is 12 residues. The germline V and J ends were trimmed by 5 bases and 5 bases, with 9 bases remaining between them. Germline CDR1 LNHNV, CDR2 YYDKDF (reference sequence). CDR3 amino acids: CATSGTAETQYF. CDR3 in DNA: TGTGCCACCAGCGGAACAGCGGAGACCCAGTACTTC.

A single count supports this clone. The CDR3 reads CASSLKGPQFF. The CDR3 DNA is TGCGCCAGCAGCTTGAAAGGACCTCAGTTCTTC. V and J are TRBV5-1 and TRBJ2-1; D is undetermined. Germline V gene sequence: CDR1 SGHRS, CDR2 YFSETQ. Trimming pared 1 base from V and 13 bases from J, leaving 9 bases between. CDR3 length: 11 amino acids.

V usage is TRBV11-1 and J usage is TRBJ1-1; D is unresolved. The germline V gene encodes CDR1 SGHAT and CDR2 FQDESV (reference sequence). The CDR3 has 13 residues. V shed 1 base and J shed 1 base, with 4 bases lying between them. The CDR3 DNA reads TGTGCCAGCAGCTTAGGGGCGAACACTGAAGCTTTCTTT. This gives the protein CASSLGANTEAFF.

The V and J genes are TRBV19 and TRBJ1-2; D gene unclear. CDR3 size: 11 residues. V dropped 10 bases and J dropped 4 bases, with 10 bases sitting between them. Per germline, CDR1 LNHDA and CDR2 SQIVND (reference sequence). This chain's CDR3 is CATGSFYGYTF. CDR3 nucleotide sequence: TGTGCCACTGGATCCTTCTATGGCTACACCTTC.

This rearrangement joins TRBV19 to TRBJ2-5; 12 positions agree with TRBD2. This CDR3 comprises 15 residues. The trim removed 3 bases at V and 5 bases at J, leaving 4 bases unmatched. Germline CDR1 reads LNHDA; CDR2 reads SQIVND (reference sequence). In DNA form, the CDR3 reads TGTGCCAGTAGTATTAGACTAGCGGGGGCGGAGACCCAGTACTTC. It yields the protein CASSIRLAGAETQYF. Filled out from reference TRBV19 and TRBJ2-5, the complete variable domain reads DGGITQSPKYLFRKEGQNVTLSCEQNLNHDAMYWYRQDPGQGLRLIYYSQIVNDFQKGDIAEGYSVSREKKESFPLTVTSAQKNPTAFYLCASSIRLAGAETQYFGPGTRLLVL.

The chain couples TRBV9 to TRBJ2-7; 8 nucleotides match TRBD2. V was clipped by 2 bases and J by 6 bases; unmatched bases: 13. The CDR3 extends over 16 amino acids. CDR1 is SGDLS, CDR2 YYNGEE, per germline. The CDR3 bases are TGTGCCAGCAGCGTGGGACTAGAAGTAATCCTCGGCGAGCAGTACTTC. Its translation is CASSVGLEVILGEQYF.

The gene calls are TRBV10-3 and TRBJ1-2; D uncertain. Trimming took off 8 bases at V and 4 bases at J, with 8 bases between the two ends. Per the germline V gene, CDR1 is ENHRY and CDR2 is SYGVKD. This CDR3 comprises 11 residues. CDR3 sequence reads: CAIGKFYGYTF. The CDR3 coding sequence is TGTGCCATCGGTAAATTCTATGGCTACACCTTC.

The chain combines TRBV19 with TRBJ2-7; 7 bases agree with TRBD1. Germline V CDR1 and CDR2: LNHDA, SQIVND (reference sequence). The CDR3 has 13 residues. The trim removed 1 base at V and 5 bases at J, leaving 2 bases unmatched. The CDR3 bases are TGTGCCAGTAGTATAGGTACAGGGGACGAGCAGTACTTC. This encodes CASSIGTGDEQYF.

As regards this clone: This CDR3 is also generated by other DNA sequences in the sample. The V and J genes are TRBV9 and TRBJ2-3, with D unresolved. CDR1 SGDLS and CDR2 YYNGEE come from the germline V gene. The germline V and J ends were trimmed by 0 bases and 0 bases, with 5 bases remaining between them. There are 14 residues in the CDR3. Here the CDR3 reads CASSVEGSTDTQYF. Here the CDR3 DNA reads TGTGCCAGCAGCGTAGAAGGCAGCACAGATACGCAGTATTTT.

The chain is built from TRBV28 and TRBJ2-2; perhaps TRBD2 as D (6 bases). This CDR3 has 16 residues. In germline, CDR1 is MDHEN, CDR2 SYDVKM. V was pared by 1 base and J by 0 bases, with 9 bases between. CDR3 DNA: TGTGCCAGCAGTTTATTAGCGGCCGCGAACACCGGGGAGCTGTTTTTT. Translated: CASSLLAAANTGELFF.

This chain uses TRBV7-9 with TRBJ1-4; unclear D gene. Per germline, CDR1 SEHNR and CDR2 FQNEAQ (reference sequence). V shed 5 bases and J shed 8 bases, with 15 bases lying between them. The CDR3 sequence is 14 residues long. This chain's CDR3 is CASSPIEREEKLFF. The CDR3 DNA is TGTGCCAGCAGCCCGATTGAGCGCGAGGAAAAACTGTTTTTT.

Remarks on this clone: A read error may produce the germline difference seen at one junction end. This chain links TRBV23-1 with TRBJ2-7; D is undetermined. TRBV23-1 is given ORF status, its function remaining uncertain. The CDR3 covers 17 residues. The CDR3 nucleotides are TGCGCCAGCAGTCCCCCCCAGGCAGGATTTGAATCCTCCGAGCAGTACTTC. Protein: CASSPPQAGFESSEQYF.

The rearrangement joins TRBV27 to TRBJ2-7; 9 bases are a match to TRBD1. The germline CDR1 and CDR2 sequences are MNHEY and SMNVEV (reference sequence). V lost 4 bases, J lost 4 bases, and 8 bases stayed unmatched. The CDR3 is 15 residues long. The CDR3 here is CASSSEWTGEYEQYF. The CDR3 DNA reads TGTGCCAGCAGTTCCGAATGGACAGGGGAATACGAGCAGTACTTC.

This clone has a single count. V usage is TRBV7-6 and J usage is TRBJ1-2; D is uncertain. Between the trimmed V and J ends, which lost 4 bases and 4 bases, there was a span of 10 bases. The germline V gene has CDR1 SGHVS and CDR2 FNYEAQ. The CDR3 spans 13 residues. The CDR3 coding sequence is TGTGCCAGCAGCTCGTCGGGTAGCTATGGCTACACCTTC. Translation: CASSSSGSYGYTF.

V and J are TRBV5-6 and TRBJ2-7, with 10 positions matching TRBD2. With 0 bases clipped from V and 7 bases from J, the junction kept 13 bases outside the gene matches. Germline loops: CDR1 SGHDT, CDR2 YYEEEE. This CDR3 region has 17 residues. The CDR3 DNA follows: TGTGCCAGCAGCTTGGATGTAGCGGGAGGTGATCTTCAAGAGCAGTACTTC. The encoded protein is CASSLDVAGGDLQEQYF.

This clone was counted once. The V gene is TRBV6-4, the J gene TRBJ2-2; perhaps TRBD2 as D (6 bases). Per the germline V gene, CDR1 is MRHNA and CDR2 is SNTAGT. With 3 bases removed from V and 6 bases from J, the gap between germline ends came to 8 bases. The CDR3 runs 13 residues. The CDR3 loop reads CASSETSSGELFF. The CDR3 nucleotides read TGTGCCAGCAGTGAGACTAGTTCCGGGGAGCTGTTTTTT.

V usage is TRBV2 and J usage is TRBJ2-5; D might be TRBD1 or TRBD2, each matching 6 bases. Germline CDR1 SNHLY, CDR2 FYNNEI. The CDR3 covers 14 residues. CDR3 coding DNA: TGTGCAGGGGGGAGCCCTGACATGGGAGAGACCCAGTACTTC. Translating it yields CAGGSPDMGETQYF.

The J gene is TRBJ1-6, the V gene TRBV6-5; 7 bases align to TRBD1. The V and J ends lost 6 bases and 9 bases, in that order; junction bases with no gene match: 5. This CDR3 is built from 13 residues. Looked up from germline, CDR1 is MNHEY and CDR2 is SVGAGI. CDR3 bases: TGTGCCAGCAGCGTAGGGGGCCGTTCACCCCTCCACTTT. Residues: CASSVGGRSPLHF.

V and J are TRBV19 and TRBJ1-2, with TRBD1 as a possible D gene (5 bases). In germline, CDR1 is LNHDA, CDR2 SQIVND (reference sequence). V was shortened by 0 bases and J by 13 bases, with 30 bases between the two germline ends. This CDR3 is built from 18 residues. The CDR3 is CASSIDFAAAQGQPIGTF. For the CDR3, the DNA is TGTGCCAGTAGTATAGATTTTGCGGCAGCCCAGGGCCAACCTATCGGCACCTTC.

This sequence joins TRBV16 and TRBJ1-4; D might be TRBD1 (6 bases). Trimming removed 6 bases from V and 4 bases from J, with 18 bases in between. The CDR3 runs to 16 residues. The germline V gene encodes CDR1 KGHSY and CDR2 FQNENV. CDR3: CASSLSKTGLNEKLFF. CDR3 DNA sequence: TGTGCCAGCAGTCTCTCAAAGACAGGACTTAATGAAAAACTGTTTTTT.

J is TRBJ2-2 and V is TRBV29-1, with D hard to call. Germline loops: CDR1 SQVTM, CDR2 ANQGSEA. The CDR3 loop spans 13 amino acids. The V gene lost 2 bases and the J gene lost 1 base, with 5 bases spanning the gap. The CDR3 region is CSVESRNTGELFF. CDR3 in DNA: TGCAGCGTTGAATCCAGGAACACCGGGGAGCTGTTTTTT.